These 14 T cell receptor beta chains share one sample of origin, sequenced in a study of human T cells and chemical hapten exposure. TCRdb recomputed calls from the RACE reads with MiXCR, one row per CDR3 protein. The sample includes more than 60,000 distinct CDR3 sequences, approximately 10% of them seen just once. Noted time point: patch test 2, 6 weeks after DPC sensitization. Described treatment: therapeutic diphenylcyclopropenone sensitization with weekly scalp DPC. The source material was whole blood, sampled in connection with sensitization to the hapten diphenylcyclopropenone (DPC). Every receptor here comes from a woman aged 50 to 60 with alopecia areata. Some clones in this sample may be carry-over from other donors' samples.

The chain is built from TRBV28 and TRBJ2-5; 7 bases line up with TRBD1. With V trimmed by 6 bases and J by 2 bases, 9 bases remained unmatched. This CDR3 has 15 residues. Per germline, CDR1 MDHEN and CDR2 SYDVKM. The CDR3 DNA is TGTGCCAGCAGCCCCGGGACAGTTTATCAAGAGACCCAGTACTTC. It encodes CASSPGTVYQETQYF.

This chain joins TRBV5-4 and TRBJ2-7, with 7 bases fitting TRBD1. CDR3 size: 15 residues. Germline-derived CDR1 and CDR2 are SGHNT and YYREEE (reference sequence). The ends lost 2 bases at V and 2 bases at J; junction bases unmatched: 7. The CDR3 reads CASSFGQANAYEQYF. The CDR3 DNA reads as TGTGCCAGCAGCTTCGGACAGGCCAACGCCTACGAGCAGTACTTC.

This clonotype was seen ten or more times. The chain employs TRBV7-9 and TRBJ2-1; possible D gene TRBD1, 5 bases. There are 16 residues in the CDR3. V was trimmed by 5 bases and J by 7 bases, leaving 21 bases between them. Germline CDR1 is SEHNR and CDR2 is FQNEAQ (reference sequence). CDR3 coding DNA: TGTGCCAGCAGCCCACACGATGGGGCGAGGAAGAATGAGCAGTTCTTC. Translating it yields CASSPHDGARKNEQFF.

The chain uses TRBV6-5 and TRBJ2-7; 8 bases map to TRBD1. CDR3 length: 13 amino acids. CDR1 is MNHEY, CDR2 SVGAGI, per germline. The V gene end was trimmed by 6 bases and the J gene end by 3 bases; junction bases not matched to a gene: 4. In DNA, the CDR3 is TGTGCCAGCAGGCGGACAGGGAACTACGAGCAGTACTTC. It codes for CASRRTGNYEQYF.

The rearrangement links TRBV19 to TRBJ2-3, with D tentatively TRBD1 or TRBD2 (7 bases each). Germline CDR1 and CDR2: LNHDA and SQIVND (reference sequence). V lost 3 bases and J lost 1, with 11 bases in between. CDR3 length equals 15 residues. The CDR3 sequence: CASSMGGGRTDTQYF. DNA of the CDR3: TGTGCCAGTAGTATGGGAGGGGGCCGCACAGATACGCAGTATTTT. Combining the CDR3 with reference TRBV19 and TRBJ2-3 gives the whole variable domain DGGITQSPKYLFRKEGQNVTLSCEQNLNHDAMYWYRQDPGQGLRLIYYSQIVNDFQKGDIAEGYSVSREKKESFPLTVTSAQKNPTAFYLCASSMGGGRTDTQYFGPGTRLTVL.

This clonotype has only a few counts. The chain couples TRBV7-2 to TRBJ2-7; 10 positions agree with TRBD2. The CDR3 has 19 residues. The junction had 16 bases not matched to a gene; V was cut back by 3 bases and J by 2 bases. CDR1 and CDR2 (germline): SGHTA, FQGNSA. The CDR3 reads CASSLSIAGGRGLPYEQYF. The CDR3 coding sequence is TGTGCCAGCAGCTTGTCTATAGCGGGAGGTCGTGGATTACCCTACGAGCAGTACTTC.

This clonotype has only one observation. This chain joins TRBV6-1 and TRBJ2-1; D is ambiguous. Germline-derived CDR1 and CDR2 are MNHNS and SASEGT. With 5 bases removed from V and 4 bases from J, the gap between germline ends came to 9 bases. The CDR3 totals 13 residues. CDR3 sequence reads: CASSPPGYNEQFF. The CDR3 nucleotides are TGTGCCAGCAGTCCTCCAGGTTACAATGAGCAGTTCTTC.

This rearrangement joins TRBV29-1 to TRBJ2-7; no definite D call. Germline V gives CDR1 SQVTM, CDR2 ANQGSEA. Trimming removed 2 bases at V and 5 bases at J, with 16 bases between. This CDR3 has 14 residues. CDR3 nucleotides: TGCAGCGTTGAACAAGGCGGTGTTGGTGACGAGCAGTACTTC. Translation gives CSVEQGGVGDEQYF.

This clonotype appeared many times. The chain links TRBV19 to TRBJ2-1; possibly TRBD2 for D (6 bases). In germline, CDR1 is LNHDA, CDR2 SQIVND (reference sequence). The CDR3 loop spans 15 amino acids. V lost 1 base and J lost 4, with 11 bases in between. The CDR3 DNA is TGTGCCAGTAGTATAGCGGGAGAGACGTACAATGAGCAGTTCTTC. This codes for CASSIAGETYNEQFF.

This clonotype was seen ten or more times. V usage is TRBV6-6 and J usage is TRBJ1-1, with D unresolved. Deletions cut 7 bases from V and 2 bases from J, with 20 bases between. CDR1 is MNHNY, CDR2 SVGAGI, per germline (reference sequence). The CDR3 has 16 residues. The CDR3 protein is CASIPKGRGRNTEAFF. The CDR3 DNA sequence: TGTGCCAGCATCCCCAAGGGCCGGGGAAGAAACACTGAAGCTTTCTTT.

The sample holds a few counts of this clonotype. The V call is TRBV20-1, the J call TRBJ2-3; D is perhaps TRBD2 (5 bases). The V end was cut by 2 bases, the J end by 0 bases, with 9 bases between. The germline V gene encodes CDR1 DFQATT and CDR2 SNEGSKA (reference sequence). This CDR3 region has 14 residues. The CDR3 nucleotides are TGCAGTGCTAGATACGGCGGGAGCACAGATACGCAGTATTTT. Its protein is CSARYGGSTDTQYF.

This clonotype was seen repeatedly, ten times or more. The V gene is TRBV19, the J gene TRBJ2-1; D remains unclear. Germline CDR1 LNHDA, CDR2 SQIVND (reference sequence). V was shortened by 5 bases and J by 6 bases, with 5 bases between the two germline ends. This CDR3 has 11 residues. The CDR3: CASSLINEQFF. CDR3 bases: TGTGCCAGTAGTCTAATCAATGAGCAGTTCTTC.

This clonotype was seen at least ten times. The V call is TRBV5-1, the J call TRBJ2-1; 8 positions match TRBD2. J gave up 1 base and V 8 bases, and 14 bases lay outside the gene matches. The length of the CDR3 is 17 residues. Looked up from germline, CDR1 is SGHRS and CDR2 is YFSETQ. The CDR3 DNA reads TGCGCCAGTCAGCTAACGGCTAGCGGGTTTTCCTACAATGAGCAGTTCTTC. It codes for CASQLTASGFSYNEQFF.

This clonotype appeared many times. The rearrangement uses TRBV12-2 and TRBJ2-4; the table assigns TRBD2, which was not confirmed against the DNA. TRBV12-2 is a pseudogene. This CDR3 comprises 16 residues. The chain's CDR3 is CASRPKRGRAKNIQYF. The CDR3 DNA is TGTGCAAGTCGCCCAAAACGCGGGAGGGCCAAAAACATTCAGTACTTC.